Listed below are T cell receptor beta chains from one sample, sequenced in a study of T cell responses to AZD1222 COVID-19 vaccine. Repertoires were generated with immunoSEQ multiplex PCR, while TCRdb's copy carries only in-frame clones and drops some. The sample shows about 99,000 clones, approximately 93% of them seen only once. The sample in question was peripheral blood, obtained 28 days after the second AZD1222 dose. These receptors all come from an adult who received the AZD1222 COVID-19 vaccine. Each CDR3 is given with its conserved first and last residue. D genes are given only for firm matches. Size values are once, few and many counts, or a class for expanded clones, and some rows have none.

J,V,size,D,CDR3,DNA
TRBJ1-6,TRBV2,.,.,CASSEGLNSPLHF,TGTGCCAGCAGTGAAGGTTTAAATTCACCCCTCCACTTT
TRBJ1-3,TRBV7-6,few,.,CASSLDVSSGNTIYF,TGTGCCAGCAGCTTAGACGTTAGCTCTGGAAACACCATATATTTT
TRBJ2-2,TRBV21-1,.,.,CASSKVGAGGNTGELFF,TGTGCCAGCAGCAAAGTGGGGGCTGGCGGGAACACCGGGGAGCTGTTTTTT
TRBJ1-4,TRBV18,.,TRBD1,CASSPPIGTGPARVGEKLFF,TGTGCCAGCTCACCACCAATCGGGACAGGTCCCGCCCGAGTCGGTGAAAAACTGTTTTTT
TRBJ1-5,TRBV27,.,.,CASRRLGSQPQHF,TGTGCCAGCAGGCGACTAGGGAGTCAGCCCCAGCATTTT
TRBJ1-2,TRBV27,.,TRBD1,CASSSRTGINYGYTF,TGTGCCAGCAGTTCTCGGACAGGGATTAACTATGGCTACACCTTC
TRBJ1-3,TRBV15,.,.,CATSRDFEGGNTIYF,TGTGCCACCAGCAGAGATTTTGAGGGGGGAAACACCATATATTTT
TRBJ2-7,TRBV7-9,.,.,CASSLGQGGYYEQYF,TGTGCCAGCAGCTTAGGGCAGGGGGGCTACTACGAGCAGTACTTC
TRBJ2-7,TRBV5-1,.,.,CASSVDRYEQYF,TGCGCCAGCAGCGTGGACCGATACGAGCAGTACTTC
TRBJ2-1,TRBV24-1,.,TRBD2,CATSAPAGVEQFF,TGTGCCACCAGTGCTCCAGCGGGAGTTGAGCAGTTCTTC
TRBJ1-1,TRBV11-2,.,.,CASSSGLNTEAFF,TGTGCCAGCAGCTCCGGGTTGAACACTGAAGCTTTCTTT
TRBJ1-5,TRBV6-6,.,TRBD1,CASSYRTGSNQPQHF,TGTGCCAGCAGTTACCGGACAGGGAGCAATCAGCCCCAGCATTTT
TRBJ1-5,TRBV6-1,.,.,CASSEAGGDQPQHF,TGTGCCAGCAGTGAAGCCGGGGGCGATCAGCCCCAGCATTTT